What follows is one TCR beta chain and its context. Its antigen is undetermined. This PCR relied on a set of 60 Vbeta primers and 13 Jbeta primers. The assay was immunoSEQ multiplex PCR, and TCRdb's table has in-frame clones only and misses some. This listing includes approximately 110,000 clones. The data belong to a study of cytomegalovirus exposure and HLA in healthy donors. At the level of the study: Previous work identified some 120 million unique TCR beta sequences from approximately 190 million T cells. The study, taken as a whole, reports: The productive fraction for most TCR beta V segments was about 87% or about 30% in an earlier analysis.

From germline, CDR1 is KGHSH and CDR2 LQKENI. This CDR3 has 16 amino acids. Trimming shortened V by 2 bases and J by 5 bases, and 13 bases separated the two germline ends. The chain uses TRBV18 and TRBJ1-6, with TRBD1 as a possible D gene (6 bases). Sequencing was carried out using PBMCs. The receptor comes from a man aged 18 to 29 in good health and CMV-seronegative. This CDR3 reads CASSPIFAGDNSPLHF. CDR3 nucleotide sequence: TGTGCCAGCTCACCAATCTTTGCAGGGGATAATTCACCCCTCCACTTT.